These 11 T cell receptor beta chains share one sample of origin, sequenced in a study of blood T cells in healthy people across ages. With a J-beta primer mix and a sample-barcoded 5' primer, a second PCR ran 7 to 11 cycles. Via MiXCR, TCRdb re-called the 5' RACE reads, giving one row per CDR3 protein. Of 850,000 to 950,000 distinct CDR3 sequences detected, under 35% appear once; the ten largest clones hold approximately 15%. What was sequenced was blood. The receptors were sampled from a woman aged 80 or older in good health.

The V call is TRBV9, the J call TRBJ2-7; the D gene is possibly TRBD1 (6 bases). This CDR3 is built from 14 residues. V dropped 0 bases and J dropped 3 bases, with 10 bases sitting between them. Germline V gene lookup returns CDR1 SGDLS and CDR2 YYNGEE. The DNA for the CDR3 is TGTGCCAGCAGCGTAGGGGACACTCACTACGAGCAGTACTTC. This encodes CASSVGDTHYEQYF. Supplemented by reference TRBV9 and TRBJ2-7, the full variable domain reads DSGVTQTPKHLITATGQRVTLRCSPRSGDLSVYWYQQSLDQGLQFLIQYYNGEERAKGNILERFSAQQFPDLHSELNLSSLELGDSALYFCASSVGDTHYEQYFGPGTRLTVT.

This clonotype has only a few counts. V and J are TRBV6-2 or TRBV6-3 and TRBJ2-3, with TRBD2 matching 15 bases. V dropped 5 bases and J dropped 3; count of bases not matched to a gene: 6. Germline CDR1 is MNHEY and CDR2 is SVGEGT. This CDR3 contains 17 residues. CDR3 region: CASSSGTSGGLTDTQYF. CDR3 DNA sequence: TGTGCCAGCAGTAGTGGGACTAGCGGGGGGCTTACAGATACGCAGTATTTT.

This clonotype occurred a few times. The CDR3, as DNA: TGCGCCAGCAGCCAACAAGAGCGACCCGGGACAGGTGATCAGCCCCAGCATTTT. Protein sequence: CASSQQERPGTGDQPQHF. This chain uses TRBV4-1 with TRBJ1-5; 8 nucleotides agree with TRBD1. The J segment lost 5 bases and the V segment lost 2 bases, leaving 14 bases of the junction unmatched. This CDR3 is built from 18 residues. Germline V gene lookup returns CDR1 MGHRA and CDR2 YSYEKL.

This clonotype was seen a single time. At one end the junction does not follow the germline gene, possibly because of a read error. The V call is TRBV5-1, the J call TRBJ2-1, with 14 bases identical to TRBD2. Per the germline V gene, CDR1 is SGHRS and CDR2 is YFSETQ. The CDR3 consists of 18 residues. DNA of the CDR3: TGCGTCAGCAGCCCCCGCTGGACTAGCGGGGGGACCAACAATGAGCAGTTCTTC. It codes for CVSSPRWTSGGTNNEQFF.

The chain joins TRBV9 to TRBJ2-7, with TRBD1 as a possible D gene (6 bases). The end of the DNA aligns better with TRBJ2-5, so the J call may be wrong. The CDR3 spans 13 residues. Germline values: CDR1 SGDLS, CDR2 YYNGEE. The CDR3 protein is CASSVDRDKTQYF. CDR3 bases: TGTGCCAGCAGCGTAGACAGGGACAAGACCCAGTACTTC.

This clonotype was counted between two and nine times. This chain uses TRBV9 with TRBJ1-4; possible D gene TRBD1, 5 bases. V shed 1 base and J shed 4 bases, with 8 bases lying between them. Germline values: CDR1 SGDLS, CDR2 YYNGEE. CDR3 length equals 14 residues. The DNA of the CDR3 is TGTGCCAGCAGCGTACAGGGAGATAATGAAAAACTGTTTTTT. Encoded protein: CASSVQGDNEKLFF.

This clonotype was counted at least ten times. The chain uses TRBV12-3 or TRBV12-4 and TRBJ2-7; D gene unclear. The length of the CDR3 is 13 residues. V lost 1 base and J lost 6, with 10 bases in between. CDR3 protein: CASSLGPAGEQYF. The CDR3 DNA is TGTGCCAGCAGTTTAGGTCCTGCCGGCGAGCAGTACTTC.

The table lists this clonotype with many counts. The junction does not match germline at one end; this may be a read error. The chain employs TRBV7-2 and TRBJ2-7; no firm D call. The CDR3 sequence is 13 residues long. Germline values: CDR1 SGHTA, CDR2 FQGNSA. The CDR3 DNA reads TGCGCCAGCAGCTTGGATAGGACGTACGAGCAGTACTTC. Translated, it gives CASSLDRTYEQYF. Full variable domain (missing parts from reference TRBV7-2 and TRBJ2-7): GAGVSQSPSNKVTEKGKDVELRCDPISGHTALYWYRQSLGQGLEFLIYFQGNSAPDKSGLPSDRFSAERTGGSVSTLTIQRTQQEDSAVYLCASSLDRTYEQYFGPGTRLTVT.

The chain couples TRBV21-1 to TRBJ2-5; the table's D call of TRBD1 was not tested on the DNA. TRBV21-1 is a pseudogene locus. The CDR3 runs 17 residues. The CDR3: CASSKPPWTGGMETQYF. For the CDR3, the DNA is TGTGCCAGCAGCAAACCCCCTTGGACAGGGGGCATGGAGACCCAGTACTTC.

V gene TRBV5-8 combines with J gene TRBJ2-1; unclear D gene. Trimming shortened V by 10 bases and J by 4 bases, and 9 bases separated the two germline ends. The CDR3 sequence is 11 residues long. The germline V gene encodes CDR1 SGHTS and CDR2 YDEGEE. CDR3 in amino acids: CALEVYNEQFF. The CDR3 DNA sequence: TGTGCCCTTGAGGTTTACAATGAGCAGTTCTTC.

This clonotype was observed many times. The chain has TRBV11-2 and TRBJ2-1, with 12 bases fitting TRBD2. The germline CDR1 and CDR2 sequences are SGHAT and FQNNGV. The CDR3 loop spans 15 amino acids. V lost 4 bases, J lost 7 bases, and 5 bases stayed unmatched. CDR3 bases: TGTGCCAGCAGCTCTAGCGGGGGGGAAGGAAATGAGCAGTTCTTC. Its protein product is CASSSSGGEGNEQFF.